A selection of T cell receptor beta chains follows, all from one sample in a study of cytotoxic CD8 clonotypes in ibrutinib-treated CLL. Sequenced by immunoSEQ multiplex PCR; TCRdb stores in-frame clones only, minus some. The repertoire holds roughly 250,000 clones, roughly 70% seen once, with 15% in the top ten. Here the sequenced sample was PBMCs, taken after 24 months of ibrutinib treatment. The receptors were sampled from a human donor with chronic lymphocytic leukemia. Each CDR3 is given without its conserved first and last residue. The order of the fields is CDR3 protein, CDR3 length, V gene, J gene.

CDR3 protein: ASIDSGLSDGGYT
CDR3 length: 13
V gene: TRBV19
J gene: TRBJ1-2

CDR3 protein: ASNSGGRPPREQF
CDR3 length: 13
V gene: TRBV2
J gene: TRBJ2-1

CDR3 protein: ASSFRGTDQETQY
CDR3 length: 13
V gene: TRBV5-4
J gene: TRBJ2-5

CDR3 protein: ASSVEAGTDTQY
CDR3 length: 12
V gene: TRBV9
J gene: TRBJ2-3

CDR3 protein: ASSEIDRPNNEQF
CDR3 length: 13
V gene: TRBV6-1
J gene: TRBJ2-1

CDR3 protein: AARTTNTNTGELF
CDR3 length: 13
V gene: TRBV30
J gene: TRBJ2-2

CDR3 protein: ASSLAGGLAMMEQF
CDR3 length: 14
V gene: TRBV7-6
J gene: TRBJ2-1

CDR3 protein: ASSLLDSEQF
CDR3 length: 10
V gene: TRBV28
J gene: TRBJ2-1

CDR3 protein: ASSVDLGYRQF
CDR3 length: 11
V gene: TRBV9
J gene: TRBJ2-1

CDR3 protein: ASSPLAGGAETQY
CDR3 length: 13
V gene: TRBV7-9
J gene: TRBJ2-5

CDR3 protein: ASSFITGTFGF
CDR3 length: 11
V gene: TRBV28
J gene: TRBJ1-1

CDR3 protein: ASSLAWTRGSTDTQY
CDR3 length: 15
V gene: TRBV7-2
J gene: TRBJ2-3

CDR3 protein: ASSYSGGGDGYT
CDR3 length: 12
V gene: TRBV6-5
J gene: TRBJ1-2

CDR3 protein: ASSPGLALSYEQY
CDR3 length: 13
V gene: TRBV7-9
J gene: TRBJ2-7

CDR3 protein: ASSSGTESYNEQF
CDR3 length: 13
V gene: TRBV2
J gene: TRBJ2-1

CDR3 protein: ASSDLGLKSQPQH
CDR3 length: 13
V gene: TRBV2
J gene: TRBJ1-5

CDR3 protein: ASSPSSSYEQY
CDR3 length: 11
V gene: TRBV18
J gene: TRBJ2-7

CDR3 protein: ASRVQGPYYGYT
CDR3 length: 12
V gene: TRBV6-6
J gene: TRBJ1-2

CDR3 protein: ATSRARSGEQY
CDR3 length: 11
V gene: TRBV15
J gene: TRBJ2-7

CDR3 protein: ASSVAGYEGETQY
CDR3 length: 13
V gene: TRBV9
J gene: TRBJ2-5

CDR3 protein: ASSFLAGGPHTDTQY
CDR3 length: 15
V gene: TRBV23-1
J gene: TRBJ2-3

CDR3 protein: ASSYSRIGYNEQF
CDR3 length: 13
V gene: TRBV6-8
J gene: TRBJ2-1

CDR3 protein: SAMANEKLF
CDR3 length: 9
V gene: TRBV20-1
J gene: TRBJ1-4

CDR3 protein: ATVDSKNTEAF
CDR3 length: 11
V gene: TRBV10-3
J gene: TRBJ1-1